The source of this T cell receptor (beta chain) is a study of long-term antiretroviral therapy in people with HIV. Study outcomes and limitations: With ART, diversity went up but was still lower than in transplant donor controls.

In regard to this clone: Its cognate antigen is unknown.

The authors ran the immunoSEQ assay, v3.0, at survey level. Here immunoSEQ multiplex PCR was the method, and the copy in TCRdb shows in-frame clones only, minus some. This sample carries under 20,000 clones, 78% of them seen once, and the ten largest clones take approximately 13%. This TCR derives from a woman aged 40 to 50 with HIV. Sequencing was performed on unsorted PBMCs, taken 3.2 years after starting antiretroviral therapy.

CDR3: CASSLVSGDGYTF. The CDR3 nucleotides are TGCGCCAGCAGCTTGGTATCAGGGGATGGCTACACCTTC. The rearrangement uses TRBV5-1 and TRBJ1-2; D possibly corresponds to TRBD1 (6 bases). Germline V gene lookup returns CDR1 SGHRS and CDR2 YFSETQ. This CDR3 has 13 residues. The V and J ends lost 0 bases and 6 bases respectively, with 9 bases between them.